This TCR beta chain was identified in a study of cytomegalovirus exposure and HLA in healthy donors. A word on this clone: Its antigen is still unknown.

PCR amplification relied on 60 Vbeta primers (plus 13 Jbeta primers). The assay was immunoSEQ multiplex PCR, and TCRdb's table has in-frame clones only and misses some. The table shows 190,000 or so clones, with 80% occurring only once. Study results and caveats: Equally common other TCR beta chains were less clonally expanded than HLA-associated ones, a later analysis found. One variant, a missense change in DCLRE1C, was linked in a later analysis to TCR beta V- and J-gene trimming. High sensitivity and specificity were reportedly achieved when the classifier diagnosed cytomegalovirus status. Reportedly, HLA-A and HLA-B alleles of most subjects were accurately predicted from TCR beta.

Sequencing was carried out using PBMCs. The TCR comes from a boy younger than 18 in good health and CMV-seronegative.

The CDR3 loop is CASSHDPQGYYGYTF. CDR3 in DNA: TGTGCCAGCAGCCACGACCCACAGGGCTACTATGGCTACACCTTC. The genes are TRBV7-6 and TRBJ1-2; perhaps TRBD1 as D (6 bases). The CDR3 runs 15 residues. Germline V CDR1 and CDR2: SGHVS, FNYEAQ. V lost 5 bases to trimming and J lost 3 bases, with 16 bases between them.